This passage covers 4 T cell receptor beta chains from one sample sequenced in a study of cytomegalovirus exposure and HLA in healthy donors. With 60 Vbeta and 13 Jbeta primers, the PCR was carried out. Only in-frame clones appear in the TCRdb table, and some are missing; sequencing was by immunoSEQ multiplex PCR. The sample includes 150,000 or so clones, 70% to 80% of them seen just once. Sequences were obtained from PBMCs. The source is a man in his thirties or forties in good health and CMV-seronegative.

The V call is TRBV30, the J call TRBJ1-5; 8 nucleotides agree with TRBD1. The junction had 4 bases not matched to a gene; V was cut back by 1 base and J by 5 bases. CDR1 and CDR2 (germline): GTSNPN, SVGIG (reference sequence). This CDR3 is built from 14 residues. The CDR3 DNA is TGTGCCTGGAGTGGACAGGGGAACGATCAGCCCCAGCATTTT. It yields the protein CAWSGQGNDQPQHF.

This rearrangement joins TRBV15 to TRBJ2-3, with D perhaps matching TRBD2 (5 bases). Between the trimmed V and J ends, which lost 1 base and 5 bases, there was a span of 7 bases. The CDR3 is 13 amino acids. CDR1 and CDR2 (germline): LNHNV, YYDKDF (reference sequence). The CDR3 is CATSRGEIDTQYF. Here the CDR3 DNA reads TGTGCCACCAGCAGAGGGGAGATAGATACGCAGTATTTT.

The CDR3: CASSDQGWTEAFF. The DNA of the CDR3 is TGTGCCAGCAGCGATCAGGGTTGGACTGAAGCTTTCTTT. This chain links TRBV5-4 with TRBJ1-1; weak D call: TRBD1 (5 bases). CDR1 is SGHNT and CDR2 is YYREEE in the germline V gene (reference sequence). Trimming took 4 bases from V and 5 from J, leaving 12 bases between them. The CDR3 length is 13 residues.

V and J are TRBV6-6 and TRBJ1-6; the match to TRBD1 covers 9 bases. J lost 10 bases, V lost 6 bases, and 7 bases had no gene match. Germline values: CDR1 MNHNY, CDR2 SVGAGI (reference sequence). The CDR3 consists of 14 residues. CDR3 DNA sequence: TGTGCCAGCAGGGAACAGGGGGCTAGGTCACCCCTCCACTTT. This codes for CASREQGARSPLHF.